This entry lists 25 T cell receptor beta chains sequenced from one sample in a study of shared clonotypes between healthy human individuals. The method was immunoSEQ multiplex PCR; TCRdb's version includes in-frame clones alone and lacks a portion of them. The sample lists around 700,000 clones; roughly 78% were seen once. Sequencing was carried out using memory CD4+ T cells sorted from blood. Subset denoted: CD45RA-negative fraction. The source is a woman in her 30s in good health.

The table lists this clone with a few counts. This rearrangement joins TRBV19 to TRBJ1-5; D is unclear. Germline loops: CDR1 LNHDA, CDR2 SQIVND (reference sequence). The CDR3 extends over 14 amino acids. V lost 4 bases, J lost 5 bases, and 12 bases lay in between. The CDR3 sequence is CASSKGSEYQPQHF. CDR3 nucleotide sequence: TGTGCCAGTAGTAAAGGGTCGGAGTATCAGCCCCAGCATTTT.

This clone appeared a single time. The chain combines TRBV5-6 with TRBJ1-1; 7 nucleotides match TRBD1. The CDR3 totals 16 residues. CDR1 is SGHDT, CDR2 YYEEEE, per germline. V was pared by 6 bases and J by 5 bases, with 16 bases of the junction left unmatched. The CDR3 DNA reads as TGTGCCAGCACCATAATCCCGACAGGGAGATTGACTGAAGCTTTCTTT. Translating gives CASTIIPTGRLTEAFF.

This clone was counted only a few times. The V call is TRBV10-1, the J call TRBJ2-6; the D gene is possibly TRBD2 (5 bases). CDR3 size: 14 residues. V was clipped by 6 bases and J by 6 bases, with 12 bases between them. Per the germline V gene, CDR1 is WNHNN and CDR2 is SYGVQD (reference sequence). CDR3 loop: CASSPSRVANVLTF. The CDR3 DNA follows: TGCGCCAGCAGCCCCTCGAGGGTGGCCAACGTCCTGACTTTC.

The table lists this clone with a count of one. The rearrangement uses TRBV10-1 and TRBJ2-5, with 8 bases that match TRBD2. The CDR3 has 18 residues. The V segment lost 10 bases and the J segment 7 bases; nucleotides outside the gene matches: 26. Germline V gives CDR1 WNHNN, CDR2 SYGVQD (reference sequence). The CDR3 region has the DNA TGCGCCAACCCCAACCCCCCTACTAGCGGATATTCTGTAGGGACCCAGTACTTC. Its translation: CANPNPPTSGYSVGTQYF.

CDR3 amino acids: CASSYSEKNRGGYTF. CDR3 nucleotide sequence: TGTGCCAGCAGTTACTCCGAAAAAAACAGGGGGGGCTACACCTTC. The rearrangement uses TRBV6-5 and TRBJ1-2; 8 positions agree with TRBD1. Losses at the gene ends were 0 bases for V and 8 bases for J; bases not matched to a gene: 8. This CDR3 region has 15 residues. Per germline, CDR1 MNHEY and CDR2 SVGAGI.

The CDR3 region has the DNA TGCGCCAGCAGCTTGGCACTAGTCTCCGGGGAGCTGTTTTTT. Its protein product is CASSLALVSGELFF. The chain links TRBV5-1 to TRBJ2-2, with D possibly being TRBD2 (5 bases). Trimming took 0 bases from V and 6 from J, leaving 9 bases between them. There are 14 residues in the CDR3. Germline CDR1 is SGHRS and CDR2 is YFSETQ.

The J gene is TRBJ2-7, the V gene TRBV5-8, with 12 bases that match TRBD2. The CDR3 totals 15 residues. Trimming cost V 2 bases and J 2 bases; bases outside gene matches: 2. The V gene's germline CDR1 is SGHTS and CDR2 YDEGEE. In nucleotides, the CDR3 is TGTGCCAGCAGCTTCGGACTAGCGGGAACCTACGAGCAGTACTTC. This sequence encodes CASSFGLAGTYEQYF.

V and J are TRBV6-4 and TRBJ1-1; tentative D call: TRBD1 (5 bases). This CDR3 comprises 15 residues. CDR1 is MRHNA and CDR2 is SNTAGT in the germline V gene. Between the trimmed V and J ends, which lost 4 bases and 10 bases, there was a span of 22 bases. The CDR3 DNA reads as TGTGCCAGCAGTGTACGGGACGGAGTATCAGAGGGAGCTTTCTTT. It encodes CASSVRDGVSEGAFF.

There are a few counts of this clone. The sample holds other DNA sequences that translate to the same CDR3. The rearrangement joins TRBV7-9 to TRBJ2-3, with a tentative D call TRBD2 (6 bases). The length of the CDR3 is 15 residues. The V and J ends lost 2 bases and 2 bases respectively, with 11 bases between them. Germline V gene data show CDR1 as SEHNR and CDR2 as FQNEAQ (reference sequence). DNA for the CDR3: TGTGCCAGCAGCTTACGGCGGGATCTCACAGATACGCAGTATTTT. Translating gives CASSLRRDLTDTQYF.

The chain uses TRBV14 and TRBJ2-7, with TRBD2 identical over 7 bases. V was clipped by 4 bases and J by 2 bases; unmatched bases: 8. The CDR3 has 15 residues. Germline V CDR1 and CDR2: SGHDN, FVKESK. Here the CDR3 reads CASSLRASGPYEQYF. In DNA, the CDR3 is TGTGCCAGCAGCCTAAGGGCTAGCGGCCCCTACGAGCAGTACTTC. Full variable domain (missing parts from reference TRBV14 and TRBJ2-7): EAGVTQFPSHSVIEKGQTVTLRCDPISGHDNLYWYRRVMGKEIKFLLHFVKESKQDESGMPNNRFLAERTGGTYSTLKVQPAELEDSGVYFCASSLRASGPYEQYFGPGTRLTVT.

The chain joins TRBV28 to TRBJ1-1; 7 nucleotides line up with TRBD1. The junction had 6 bases not matched to a gene; V was cut back by 10 bases and J by 1 base. Per germline, CDR1 MDHEN and CDR2 SYDVKM. The CDR3 length is 13 residues. CDR3 region: CAITGQKNTEAFF. CDR3 coding DNA: TGTGCCATCACGGGACAGAAGAACACTGAAGCTTTCTTT.

The gene calls are TRBV13 and TRBJ2-7; D remains ambiguous. This CDR3 is 11 amino acids long. The V end lost 2 bases, the J end lost 5 bases, and 4 bases lay between the germline ends. Germline lookup yields CDR1 PRHDT and CDR2 FYEKMQ (reference sequence). The CDR3 is CASSLFNEQYF. CDR3 sequence (DNA): TGTGCCAGCAGCTTATTCAACGAGCAGTACTTC.

Comment on this clone: The sample contains more than one DNA sequence encoding this CDR3. The chain combines TRBV5-1 with TRBJ2-1, with D perhaps TRBD1 (5 bases). Trimming removed 2 bases from V and 2 bases from J, with 11 bases in between. There are 15 residues in the CDR3. CDR1 is SGHRS and CDR2 is YFSETQ in the germline V gene. The DNA of the CDR3 is TGCGCCAGCAGCTTAGACAGTGGGACCTACAATGAGCAGTTCTTC. Its translation: CASSLDSGTYNEQFF.

This rearrangement joins TRBV27 to TRBJ1-2; weak D call: TRBD1 (6 bases). This CDR3 spans 13 amino acids. Germline assignment: CDR1 MNHEY and CDR2 SMNVEV (reference sequence). Trimming left V 2 bases short and J 3 bases short, with 7 bases between. CDR3 nucleotides: TGTGCCAGCAGTTTACAGGGGCACTATGGCTACACCTTC. This codes for CASSLQGHYGYTF.

The genes are TRBV5-1 and TRBJ2-3; TRBD2 aligns across 10 bases. J was trimmed by 2 bases and V by 7 bases; bases with no gene match: 16. CDR1 is SGHRS, CDR2 YFSETQ, per germline. This CDR3 has 18 amino acids. For the CDR3, the DNA is TGCGCCAGCCGTGGGGGCCTCGGACTAGCGGAGACCACAGATACGCAGTATTTT. Protein sequence: CASRGGLGLAETTDTQYF.

The V gene is TRBV7-2, the J gene TRBJ2-7; D possibly corresponds to TRBD2 (6 bases). Trimming removed 6 bases from V and 4 bases from J, with 19 bases in between. Germline V gene lookup returns CDR1 SGHTA and CDR2 FQGNSA. CDR3 length: 15 residues. The CDR3 DNA is TGTGCCAGCAGGCCCAGCGGGCCCCGCCTTTACGAGCAGTACTTC. It yields the protein CASRPSGPRLYEQYF.

There are a few counts of this clone. The genes are TRBV9 and TRBJ2-1, with D maybe TRBD2 (5 bases). CDR1 and CDR2 (germline): SGDLS, YYNGEE. Between the trimmed V and J ends, which lost 5 bases and 3 bases, there was a span of 12 bases. This CDR3 is built from 14 residues. This CDR3 is CASSPSGYYNEQFF. CDR3 in DNA: TGTGCCAGCAGTCCCAGCGGCTACTACAATGAGCAGTTCTTC.

This sequence joins TRBV28 and TRBJ2-7; the D gene is possibly TRBD1 (6 bases). Trimming stripped 5 bases from V and 3 bases from J, with 17 bases between. The CDR3 loop spans 15 amino acids. Germline V gene data show CDR1 as MDHEN and CDR2 as SYDVKM. The CDR3 is CASSPTGAFGYEQYF. The CDR3, as DNA: TGTGCCAGCAGTCCGACAGGTGCCTTTGGCTACGAGCAGTACTTC.

The rearrangement joins TRBV6-6 to TRBJ1-1; TRBD1 might be the D (5 bases). Germline V gives CDR1 MNHNY, CDR2 SVGAGI (reference sequence). The CDR3 extends over 16 amino acids. V was shortened by 0 bases and J by 7 bases, with 18 bases between the two germline ends. The CDR3 DNA reads as TGTGCCAGCAGTTACTCCTTTGGGACCCCCCAGGGTGAAGCTTTCTTT. Its protein is CASSYSFGTPQGEAFF.

This chain joins TRBV28 and TRBJ2-7; D assignment may be TRBD1 or TRBD2 (5 bases each). Germline loops: CDR1 MDHEN, CDR2 SYDVKM. V lost 5 bases and J lost 7, with 24 bases in between. The CDR3 totals 16 residues. The CDR3 DNA sequence: TGTGCCAGCAGTGGAATGAGGGGACCAATTTACGGGGAGCAGTACTTC. Residues: CASSGMRGPIYGEQYF.

This rearrangement joins TRBV29-1 to TRBJ1-2, with TRBD1 matching over 8 bases. The germline V gene encodes CDR1 SQVTM and CDR2 ANQGSEA. The CDR3 is made up of 13 amino acids. Losses at the gene ends were 7 bases for V and 2 bases for J; bases not matched to a gene: 6. The CDR3 here is CSAYRGNNYGYTF. The DNA for the CDR3 is TGCAGCGCTTACAGGGGGAACAACTATGGCTACACCTTC.

This chain links TRBV5-8 with TRBJ2-5; maybe TRBD1 (6 bases). CDR1 and CDR2 from the germline V gene are SGHTS and YDEGEE. CDR3 length: 15 amino acids. V was pared by 2 bases and J by 7 bases, with 18 bases between. CDR3 loop: CASSFGTPLAGTQYF. The CDR3 coding sequence is TGTGCCAGCAGCTTCGGGACACCACTGGCGGGGACCCAGTACTTC.

There are a few counts of this clone. The chain links TRBV19 to TRBJ2-7; 8 bases line up with TRBD2. J was trimmed by 3 bases and V by 3 bases; bases with no gene match: 10. Germline V CDR1 and CDR2: LNHDA, SQIVND (reference sequence). This CDR3 comprises 16 residues. As DNA, the CDR3 is TGTGCCAGTAGTATTCTTGGCCTAGCGGGCCTCTACGAGCAGTACTTC. Its translation is CASSILGLAGLYEQYF.

Regarding this clone: The sample holds other DNA sequences that translate to the same CDR3. The chain's CDR3 is CASSPGWNTEAFF. The CDR3 coding sequence is TGTGCCAGTAGTCCGGGGTGGAACACTGAAGCTTTCTTT. J is TRBJ1-1 and V is TRBV19; no reliable D call. V lost 5 bases and J 1 base, leaving 8 bases between the germline ends. Germline V gives CDR1 LNHDA, CDR2 SQIVND (reference sequence). The CDR3 is made up of 13 amino acids.

V and J are TRBV6-1 and TRBJ1-5; D not certain. CDR3 size: 13 residues. Germline CDR1 MNHNS, CDR2 SASEGT. The V and J ends lost 3 bases and 6 bases respectively, with 9 bases between them. The CDR3 coding sequence is TGTGCCAGCAGTGATAGGAAGTCTCAGCCCCAGCATTTT. It translates to CASSDRKSQPQHF.